These T cell receptor beta chains were read from a single sample in a study of blood T cell repertoires in COVID-19. Assay used: immunoSEQ multiplex PCR; TCRdb lists only in-frame clones, some missing. The sample has some 120,000 clones; about 88% are singletons. The specimen was peripheral blood. All receptors derive from a man in his sixties with COVID-19, enrolled during active disease. Each CDR3 is given with its conserved first and last residue. The D gene is left open where the match is weak.

>TRBV2|TRBD2|TRBJ2-1
CASSEGLAGEDEQFF
>TRBV29-1|-|TRBJ1-2
CSVITSGGSYTF
>TRBV19|-|TRBJ2-1
CASTPAGSSYNEQFF
>TRBV9|TRBD1|TRBJ2-7
CASSVGWDSSYEQYF
>TRBV5-1|-|TRBJ1-4
CASSLSGEGEKLFF
>TRBV5-1|-|TRBJ2-7
CASSPTSDPYEQYF
>TRBV30|-|TRBJ2-7
CARKGTDTYEQYF
>TRBV5-1|-|TRBJ2-1
CASSLAGFSEQFF
>TRBV10-3|-|TRBJ2-5
CAIKEGQNGKETQYF
>TRBV10-1|TRBD1|TRBJ2-5
CASSESRGPVETQYF
>TRBV6-5|TRBD2|TRBJ2-2
CASSSGLKNTGELFF
>TRBV11-3|-|TRBJ1-1
CASSSLEGEAFF
>TRBV6-4|-|TRBJ2-3
CASSVLIGDTQYF
>TRBV7-3|-|TRBJ1-1
CASSFEGTTEAFF
>TRBV9|TRBD1|TRBJ2-1
CASSVRGDRAHEQFF
>TRBV6-1|TRBD2|TRBJ2-1
CASSEGGASGAEQFF
>TRBV5-6|TRBD1|TRBJ2-1
CASSLGTGTNEQFF
>TRBV18|-|TRBJ1-1
CASSPNRDTEAFF
>TRBV5-4|TRBD1|TRBJ2-6
CASSDHQGAANVLTF
>TRBV2|-|TRBJ1-6
CASISYNSPLHF
>TRBV7-9|TRBD2|TRBJ2-5
CASSSTLAGQETQYF
>TRBV5-1|TRBD1|TRBJ1-1
CASSRTGVGNTEAFF
>TRBV7-8|TRBD2|TRBJ2-7
CASSGWVAGGSYEQYF
>TRBV29-1|-|TRBJ1-4
CSVEDKGEKLFF
>TRBV29-1|TRBD1|TRBJ1-1
CSVEGGTVMNTEAFF
>TRBV3-1/TRBV3-2|TRBD1|TRBJ1-2
CASSHYDRENGYTF
>TRBV12-3/TRBV12-4|-|TRBJ2-1
CATSLDYYNEQFF
>TRBV6-5|-|TRBJ2-5
CASSSGSQETQYF
>TRBV3-1/TRBV3-2|TRBD2|TRBJ2-5
CASSLLGGLAGRIQETQYF
>TRBV7-8|-|TRBJ1-1
CASSARPGGPLEAFF
>TRBV7-7|TRBD2|TRBJ2-5
CASSLSSGRDLRTQYF
>TRBV5-1|TRBD1|TRBJ1-6
CASSLEPGQVGSPLHF
>TRBV29-1|-|TRBJ2-2
CSVEISGVTGELFF
>TRBV7-9|-|TRBJ2-5
CASSYMDLQETQYF
>TRBV5-4|TRBD1|TRBJ1-1
CASSLDRGGTEAFF
>TRBV5-4|TRBD1|TRBJ2-7
CASSLEGDRASYEQYF
>TRBV10-2|-|TRBJ1-4
CASSESRQATTNEKLFF
>TRBV10-1|-|TRBJ2-7
CASSEDRLPYEQYF
>TRBV29-1|TRBD1|TRBJ2-7
CSVLTGYEQYF
>TRBV25-1|TRBD2|TRBJ2-3
CASSVSLAGKRDTQYF
>TRBV19|-|TRBJ1-4
CASSITQGSEKLFF
>TRBV30|TRBD2|TRBJ2-1
CAWNAGGPGEQFF
>TRBV30|-|TRBJ1-5
CAWSTAGGFQPQHF
>TRBV20-1|-|TRBJ1-2
CSASEDYGYTF
>TRBV7-8|TRBD2|TRBJ2-3
CASSLVIAGGPSDTQYF
>TRBV15|-|TRBJ2-4
CATTQSRDSVYF
>TRBV19|-|TRBJ2-7
CASRTHRGGGSYEQYF
>TRBV5-1|-|TRBJ2-5
CASSERPGFEETQYF
>TRBV27|TRBD1|TRBJ2-6
CASRGTDSSSGANVLTF
>TRBV3-1/TRBV3-2|-|TRBJ1-4
CASSQGTGANNEKLFF